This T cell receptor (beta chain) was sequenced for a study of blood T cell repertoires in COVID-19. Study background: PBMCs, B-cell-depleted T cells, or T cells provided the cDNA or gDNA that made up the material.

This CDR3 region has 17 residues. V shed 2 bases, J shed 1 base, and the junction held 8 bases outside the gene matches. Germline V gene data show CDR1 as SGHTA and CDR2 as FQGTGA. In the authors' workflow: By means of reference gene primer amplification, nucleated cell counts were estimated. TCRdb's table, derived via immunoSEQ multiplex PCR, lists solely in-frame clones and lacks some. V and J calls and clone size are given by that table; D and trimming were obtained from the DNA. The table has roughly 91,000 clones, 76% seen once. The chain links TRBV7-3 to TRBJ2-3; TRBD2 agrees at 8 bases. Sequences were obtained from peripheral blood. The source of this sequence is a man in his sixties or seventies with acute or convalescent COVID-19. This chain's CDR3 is CASSLSRGRGGTDTQYF. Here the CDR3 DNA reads TGTGCCAGCAGCTTATCCCGCGGGCGGGGGGGCACAGATACGCAGTATTTT.